The clone carrying this TCR beta chain was seen repeatedly, ten times or more. This library used roughly 0.4 ug RNA and molecular barcoded adaptors spanning alpha/delta and beta/gamma chains. TCRdb reprocessed the reads via MiXCR and lists one record per CDR3 protein. The sample carries about 62,000 distinct CDR3 sequences, about 19% recorded once. These data come from a study of read filtering for tumor transcriptome and immune sequencing. This CDR3 has 13 residues. Germline trimming cut 8 bases from V and 7 bases from J; bases unmatched to any gene: 7. Germline lookup yields CDR1 LNHNV and CDR2 YYDKDF (reference sequence).

Sequencing used a population of CD138-negative cells sorted from bone marrow. This TCR was sampled from a donor aged 40 or over with multiple myeloma. V gene TRBV15 combines with J gene TRBJ2-1; 8 nucleotides match TRBD2. CDR3 loop: CATLRGDLNEQFF. CDR3 coding DNA: TGTGCCACCCTGCGGGGGGATTTAAATGAGCAGTTCTTC.